The clone carrying this TCR beta chain was detected a few times. Its specificity is unknown. These data are taken from a study of CD8 T cells in ankylosing spondylitis. General observations from the study: Ankylosing spondylitis blood appeared to be characterized by a TCR beta motif of roughly eight highly homologous variants.

TCRdb redid the calling of the 5' RACE reads with MiXCR, one entry per CDR3 protein. Of about 390,000 distinct CDR3 sequences in the sample, approximately 20% were seen once. The CDR3 is 14 residues long. The ends lost 3 bases at V and 7 bases at J; junction bases unmatched: 6. The material sequenced was blood, either unsorted or a sorted T cell fraction (not recorded which). The chain employs TRBV12-3 or TRBV12-4 and TRBJ2-4, with 7 bases fitting TRBD1. The sequence derives from a male donor with ankylosing spondylitis. The CDR3 loop is CASSFRGKGNIQYF. The DNA of the CDR3 is TGTGCCAGCAGTTTCAGGGGGAAGGGGAACATTCAGTACTTC.